This T cell receptor beta chain was sequenced in a study of CDR3 diversity in severe acne. The table lists this clonotype with many counts. Germline trimming cut 1 base from V and 5 bases from J; bases unmatched to any gene: 4. The CDR3 is 15 residues long. CDR1 is LGHDT and CDR2 is YNNKEL in the germline V gene (reference sequence). From the PCR reads, TCRdb called clonotypes with MiXCR, one entry per CDR3 protein. Of 65,000 to 95,000 distinct CDR3 sequences in the sample, 45% to 60% were seen once. This TCR was recovered from a male donor in good health, without acne. Material for sequencing was blood. This chain uses TRBV3-1 with TRBJ2-7; 11 nucleotides align to TRBD2. The CDR3 nucleotides read TGTGCCAGCAGCCAAGGTGGTAGCGGGAGGGACGAGCAGTACTTC. This gives the protein CASSQGGSGRDEQYF.